These T cell receptor beta chains were read from a single sample in a study of T cells in localized non-small cell lung cancer. The data were produced by immunoSEQ multiplex PCR, yet TCRdb's version contains in-frame clones alone and is incomplete. Of tens of thousands of clones listed, roughly 87% were seen once; the top ten hold 15%. This specimen consisted of peripheral blood, obtained before any cancer treatment. These receptor sequences come from a man aged 40 to 70 with stage I squamous cell lung carcinoma. CDR3s include the opening cysteine and the closing phenylalanine or tryptophan.

TRBV6-6	TRBJ1-3	CASSPDRGSRNTIYF
TRBV4-1	TRBJ1-6	CASSQDGRDSPLHF
TRBV4-2	TRBJ2-2	CASSLRDSQNTGELFF
TRBV10-3	TRBJ1-2	CAISDGVDYGYTF
TRBV18	TRBJ2-3	CASSPPAGATDTQYF
TRBV6-1	TRBJ1-1	CASSGLQGAGEAFF
TRBV6-5	TRBJ1-5	CASSYSRGQGQPQHF
TRBV5-1	TRBJ1-1	CASSFQENTEAFF
TRBV4-1	TRBJ1-1	CASSQERTGFSWTEAFF
TRBV13	TRBJ1-1	CASSFKMTARVTEAFF
TRBV19	TRBJ1-5	CASTMGSYNQPQHF
TRBV20-1	TRBJ1-5	CSASAAQPQHF
TRBV5-1	TRBJ1-1	CASSGQGMNTEAFF
TRBV30	TRBJ2-3	CAWSVQTTFTDTQYF
TRBV18	TRBJ2-5	CASSSGTSQTQYF
TRBV4-3	TRBJ1-2	CASSQQLGVNDGYTF
TRBV25-1	TRBJ2-1	CASSELISVEGAYNEQFF
TRBV21-1	TRBJ2-2	CASRPPPRDRGLNGELFF
TRBV5-4	TRBJ2-1	CASSFRDRGQFF
TRBV9	TRBJ1-2	CASKGGDYGYTF
TRBV5-1	TRBJ1-4	CASSLSTYEKLFF
TRBV5-8	TRBJ1-1	CASSKRDRGWNTEAFF
TRBV18	TRBJ1-1	CASSRGADTEAFF
TRBV7-3	TRBJ2-5	CASSHPGETQYF
TRBV5-4	TRBJ2-7	CASSQSGGNSYEQYF
TRBV15	TRBJ2-5	CATSGSRVRVQETQYF
TRBV27	TRBJ2-2	CASSFGHEASGELFF
TRBV5-4	TRBJ2-5	CASSLAGTRRETQYF
TRBV11-2	TRBJ2-3	CASSPRAWGTDTQYF
TRBV4-3	TRBJ2-3	CASSPVAGGSTDTQYF
TRBV6-6	TRBJ1-5	CASSLSDSLKPQHF
TRBV2	TRBJ2-2	CASSGRRGYTGELFF
TRBV30	TRBJ1-3	CAWSAYLTLGNTIYF
TRBV18	TRBJ2-7	CASSPSGLRGVYEQYF
TRBV2	TRBJ1-1	CASSLTREAFF
TRBV29-1	TRBJ1-2	CSVEDRARNYGYTF
TRBV5-4	TRBJ1-1	CASSPQGGVPEAFF
TRBV11-2	TRBJ2-6	CASSSLAGTGLNVLTF
TRBV4-3	TRBJ1-2	CASGAGLFDYGYTF
TRBV5-1	TRBJ1-2	CASSRSQGTTNYGYTF
TRBV6-6	TRBJ2-7	CASSYGAHSYEQYF
TRBV7-2	TRBJ2-7	CASSLAGSLMHEQYF
TRBV18	TRBJ2-1	CASSPQRSGGEQFF
TRBV2	TRBJ1-4	CAGTGSATNEKLFF
TRBV11-3	TRBJ2-1	CASSPKVANEQFF
TRBV9	TRBJ2-5	CASSVGDRGQETQYF
TRBV19	TRBJ2-1	CAISASGGILNEQFF
TRBV7-8	TRBJ2-7	CASSSSFLQTDF
TRBV4-3	TRBJ2-2	CASSPLFRVGDTGELFF
TRBV6-6	TRBJ1-5	CASSYTRQGQHQPQHF
TRBV19	TRBJ1-1	CASSILERGAEAFF